This TCR beta chain stems from a study of neurological immune-mediated disorders. Study results and limitations: HTLV-1-associated myelopathy had the most TCR clonal expansion, whereas multiple sclerosis had the least (lower than in healthy controls).

This CDR3 region has 12 residues. Germline V gene sequence: CDR1 GTSNPN, CDR2 SVGIG (reference sequence). Time point of the sample: longitudinal time-point 1 (baseline). It was from 2 million PBMCs stored at -80 C that the unsorted libraries were obtained. The cDNA was synthesized by 5'RACE incorporating 10-nucleotide random UMIs. From 15-18 subjects, every sequencing run obtained over 200 million TCR-beta sequences. TCRdb recomputed calls from the 5' RACE reads with MiXCR, one row per CDR3 protein. The sample contains under 90,000 distinct CDR3 sequences, 10% to 13% of which appear only once. Details on this clonotype: Its antigen remains unknown.

The chain has TRBV30 and TRBJ2-7; tentatively, D is TRBD2 (5 bases). Sequenced input: PBMCs. The receptor was derived from a man aged 25 to 40 in good health. CDR3 protein: CAYEVRVAEQYF. CDR3 DNA: TGTGCATATGAGGTGAGGGTTGCCGAGCAGTACTTC.